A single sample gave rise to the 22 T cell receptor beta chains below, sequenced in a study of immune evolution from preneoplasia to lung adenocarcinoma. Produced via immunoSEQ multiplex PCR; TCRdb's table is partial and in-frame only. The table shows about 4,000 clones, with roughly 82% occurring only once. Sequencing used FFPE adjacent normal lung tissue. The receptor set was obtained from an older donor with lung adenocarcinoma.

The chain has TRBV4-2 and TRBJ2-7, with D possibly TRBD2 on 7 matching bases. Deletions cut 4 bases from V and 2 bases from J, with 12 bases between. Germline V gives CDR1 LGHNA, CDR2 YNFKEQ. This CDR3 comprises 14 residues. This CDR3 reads CASSRGGAAYEQYF. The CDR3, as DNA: TGTGCCAGCAGCCGGGGGGGGGCGGCCTACGAGCAGTACTTC.

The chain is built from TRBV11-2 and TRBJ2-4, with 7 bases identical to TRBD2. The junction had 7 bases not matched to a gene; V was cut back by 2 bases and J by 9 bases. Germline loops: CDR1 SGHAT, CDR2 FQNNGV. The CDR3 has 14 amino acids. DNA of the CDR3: TGTGCCAGCAGCTTATCCACTGGCGGGGGCATTCAGTACTTC. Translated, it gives CASSLSTGGGIQYF.

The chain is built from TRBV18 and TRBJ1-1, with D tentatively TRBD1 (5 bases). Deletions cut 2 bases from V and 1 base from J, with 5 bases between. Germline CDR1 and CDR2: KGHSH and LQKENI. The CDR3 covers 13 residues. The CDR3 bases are TGTGCCAGCTCACCAGGGACGAACACTGAAGCTTTCTTT. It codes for CASSPGTNTEAFF.

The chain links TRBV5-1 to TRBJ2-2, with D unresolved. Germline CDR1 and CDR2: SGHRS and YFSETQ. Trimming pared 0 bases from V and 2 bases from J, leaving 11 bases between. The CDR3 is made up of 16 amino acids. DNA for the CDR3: TGCGCCAGCAGCTTGGACCCCCTCTATAACACCGGGGAGCTGTTTTTT. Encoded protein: CASSLDPLYNTGELFF.

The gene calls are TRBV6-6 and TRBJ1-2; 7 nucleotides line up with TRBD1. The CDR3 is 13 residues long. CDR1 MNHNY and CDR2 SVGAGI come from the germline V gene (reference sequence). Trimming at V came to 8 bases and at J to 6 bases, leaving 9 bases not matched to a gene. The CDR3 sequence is CASFPRGPDGYTF. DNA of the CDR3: TGTGCCAGCTTCCCGAGGGGGCCGGATGGCTACACCTTC.

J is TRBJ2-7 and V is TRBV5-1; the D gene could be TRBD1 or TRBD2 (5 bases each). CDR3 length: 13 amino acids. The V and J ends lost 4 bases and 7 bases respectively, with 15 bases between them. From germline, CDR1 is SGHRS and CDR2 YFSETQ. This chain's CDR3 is CASSPGGGREQYF. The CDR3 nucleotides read TGCGCCAGCAGCCCTGGGGGTGGACGGGAGCAGTACTTC.

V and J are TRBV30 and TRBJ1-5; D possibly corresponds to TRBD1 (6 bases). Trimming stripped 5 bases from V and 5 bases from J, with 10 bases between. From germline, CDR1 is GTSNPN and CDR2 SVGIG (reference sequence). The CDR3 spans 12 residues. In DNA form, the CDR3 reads TGTGCCTGGTCAGGGGTTGATCAGCCCCAGCATTTT. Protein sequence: CAWSGVDQPQHF. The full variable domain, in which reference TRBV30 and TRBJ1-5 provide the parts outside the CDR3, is SQTIHQWPATLVQPVGSPLSLECTVEGTSNPNLYWYRQAAGRGLQLLFYSVGIGQISSEVPQNLSASRPQDRQFILSSKKLLLSDSGFYLCAWSGVDQPQHFGDGTRLSIL.

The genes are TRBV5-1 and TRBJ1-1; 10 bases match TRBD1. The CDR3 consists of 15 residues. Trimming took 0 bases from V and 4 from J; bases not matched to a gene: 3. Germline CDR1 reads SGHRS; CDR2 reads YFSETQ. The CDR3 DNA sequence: TGCGCCAGCAGCTTGGCGCGGGACAGGGGCACTGAAGCTTTCTTT. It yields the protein CASSLARDRGTEAFF.

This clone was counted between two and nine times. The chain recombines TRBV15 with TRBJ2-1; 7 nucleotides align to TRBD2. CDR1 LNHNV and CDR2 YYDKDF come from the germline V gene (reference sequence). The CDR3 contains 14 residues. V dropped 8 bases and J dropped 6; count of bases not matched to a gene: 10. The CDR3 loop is CATQSRLAVNEQFF. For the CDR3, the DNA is TGTGCCACCCAGTCGAGGCTAGCGGTCAATGAGCAGTTCTTC.

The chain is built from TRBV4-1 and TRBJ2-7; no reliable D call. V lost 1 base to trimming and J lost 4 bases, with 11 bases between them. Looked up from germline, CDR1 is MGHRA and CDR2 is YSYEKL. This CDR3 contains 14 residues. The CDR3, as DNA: TGCGCCAGCAGCCAAGTTGCGTCTGCGTACGAGCAGTACTTC. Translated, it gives CASSQVASAYEQYF.

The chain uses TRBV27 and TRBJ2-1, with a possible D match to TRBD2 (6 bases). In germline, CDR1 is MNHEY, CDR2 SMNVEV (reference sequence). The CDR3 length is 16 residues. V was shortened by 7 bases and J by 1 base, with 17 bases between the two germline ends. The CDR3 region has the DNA TGTGCCAGCATGGGCGGGGAGAAAGAATCCTACAATGAGCAGTTCTTC. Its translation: CASMGGEKESYNEQFF.

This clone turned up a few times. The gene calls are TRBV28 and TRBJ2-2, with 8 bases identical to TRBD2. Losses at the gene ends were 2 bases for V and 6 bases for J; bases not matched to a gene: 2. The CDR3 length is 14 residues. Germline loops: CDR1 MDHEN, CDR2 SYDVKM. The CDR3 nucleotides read TGTGCCAGCAGTTTAAGCGGGAGAGCCGGGGAGCTGTTTTTT. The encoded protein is CASSLSGRAGELFF.

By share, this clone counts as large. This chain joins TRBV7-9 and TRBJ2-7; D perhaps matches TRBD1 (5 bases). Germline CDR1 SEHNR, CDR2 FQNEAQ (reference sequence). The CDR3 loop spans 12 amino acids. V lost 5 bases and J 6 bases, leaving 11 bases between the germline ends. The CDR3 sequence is CASSPGLAEQYF. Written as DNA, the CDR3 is TGTGCCAGCAGCCCAGGGCTGGCCGAGCAGTACTTC.

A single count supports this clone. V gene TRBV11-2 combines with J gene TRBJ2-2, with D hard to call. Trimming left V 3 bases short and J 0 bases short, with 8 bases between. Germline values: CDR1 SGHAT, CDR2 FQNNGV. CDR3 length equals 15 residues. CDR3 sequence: CASSFTSANTGELFF. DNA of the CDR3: TGTGCCAGCAGCTTTACGAGTGCGAACACCGGGGAGCTGTTTTTT. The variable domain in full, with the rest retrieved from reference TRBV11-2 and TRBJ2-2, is EAGVAQSPRYKIIEKRQSVAFWCNPISGHATLYWYQQILGQGPKLLIQFQNNGVVDDSQLPKDRFSAERLKGVDSTLKIQPAKLEDSAVYLCASSFTSANTGELFFGEGSRLTVL.

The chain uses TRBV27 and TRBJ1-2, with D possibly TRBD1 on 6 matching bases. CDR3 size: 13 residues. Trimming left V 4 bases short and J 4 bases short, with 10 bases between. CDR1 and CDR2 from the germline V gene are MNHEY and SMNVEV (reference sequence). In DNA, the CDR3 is TGTGCCAGCAGTTGGGGGCTAGGCTATGGCTACACCTTC. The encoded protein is CASSWGLGYGYTF.

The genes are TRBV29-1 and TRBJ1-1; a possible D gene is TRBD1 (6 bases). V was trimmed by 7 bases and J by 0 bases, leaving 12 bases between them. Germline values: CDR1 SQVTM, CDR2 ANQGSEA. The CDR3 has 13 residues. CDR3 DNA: TGCAGCGGCCTGACAGGCCTGAACACTGAAGCTTTCTTT. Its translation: CSGLTGLNTEAFF.

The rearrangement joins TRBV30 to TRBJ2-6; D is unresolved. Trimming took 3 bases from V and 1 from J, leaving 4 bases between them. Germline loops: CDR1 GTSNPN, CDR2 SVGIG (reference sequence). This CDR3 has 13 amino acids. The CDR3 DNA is TGTGCCTGGAGCACGTCTGGGGCCAACGTCCTGACTTTC. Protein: CAWSTSGANVLTF.

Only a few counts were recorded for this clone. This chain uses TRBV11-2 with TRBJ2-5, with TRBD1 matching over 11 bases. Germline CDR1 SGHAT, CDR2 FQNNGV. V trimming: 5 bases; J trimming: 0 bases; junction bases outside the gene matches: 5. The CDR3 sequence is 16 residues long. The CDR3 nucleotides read TGTGCCAGCAGCACGCCGGGACAGGGGGACCAAGAGACCCAGTACTTC. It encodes CASSTPGQGDQETQYF.

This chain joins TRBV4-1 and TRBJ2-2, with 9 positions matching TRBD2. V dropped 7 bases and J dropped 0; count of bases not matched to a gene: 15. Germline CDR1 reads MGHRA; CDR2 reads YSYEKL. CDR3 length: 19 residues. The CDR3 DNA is TGCGCCAGCACCCCGGGCCTAGCGGGGTCATTCGCGAACACCGGGGAGCTGTTTTTT. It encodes CASTPGLAGSFANTGELFF.

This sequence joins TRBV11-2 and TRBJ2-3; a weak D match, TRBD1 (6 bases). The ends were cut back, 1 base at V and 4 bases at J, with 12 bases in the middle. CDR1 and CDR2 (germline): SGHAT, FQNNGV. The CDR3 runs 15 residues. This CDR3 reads CASSLVQGPPDTQYF. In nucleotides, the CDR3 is TGTGCCAGCAGCTTAGTTCAGGGGCCCCCAGATACGCAGTATTTT.

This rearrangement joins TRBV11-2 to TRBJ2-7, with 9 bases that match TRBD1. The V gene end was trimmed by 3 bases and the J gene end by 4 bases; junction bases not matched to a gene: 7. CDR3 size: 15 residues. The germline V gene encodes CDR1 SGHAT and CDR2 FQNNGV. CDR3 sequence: CASSLDRGGRYEQYF. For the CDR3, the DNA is TGTGCCAGCAGCTTGGACAGGGGTGGGCGGTACGAGCAGTACTTC.

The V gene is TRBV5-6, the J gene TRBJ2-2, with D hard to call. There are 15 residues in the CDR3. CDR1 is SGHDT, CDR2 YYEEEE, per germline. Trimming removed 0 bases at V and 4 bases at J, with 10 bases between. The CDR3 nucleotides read TGTGCCAGCAGCTTGGGATGGGCACTCACCGGGGAGCTGTTTTTT. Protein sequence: CASSLGWALTGELFF.